The rows below give T cell receptor beta chains drawn from one sample of a study of T cells in Graves' hyperthyroidism and ophthalmopathy. TCRdb independently ran MiXCR on the multiplex PCR reads; one entry per CDR3 protein. Of a few hundred thousand distinct CDR3 sequences listed, 14% are singletons. The sequenced material came from blood. These TCRs come from a woman aged 25 to 39 with Graves' ophthalmopathy. The conserved cysteine and the conserved F or W are not part of the CDR3 here.

TRBV24-1	ATSDPAGDRGMGETRY
TRBV9	ASSLPTGSNQPQH
TRBV14	ASSFGQAQETQY
TRBV28	ASSWTVGNQPQH
TRBV5-6	ASDSLVRTSGAQETQY
TRBV5-5	ASSLAGLNEQF
TRBV19	ASSISLTPGSEQF
TRBV28	ASSIPGQGELDTEAF
TRBV19	ASSITGKGSRETQY
TRBV4-1	ASSQGRVFTSGYGYT
TRBV6-6	ASSYSKSGSANYGYT
TRBV6-1	ASRTGTGSYEQY
TRBV3-1	ASSKGASGADTQY
TRBV5-6	ASRQSAYGYT
TRBV3-1	ASSRRRKDYNEQF
TRBV20-1	SALAQNTEAF
TRBV6-1	ASRLGRKETQY
TRBV20-1	SASSGATNEKLF
TRBV6-6	ASSYSEGLSQETQY
TRBV20-1	SARRQGLGYT
TRBV9	ASSVDSTARETQY
TRBV15	ATSRGGNSNQPQH
TRBV27	ASSMGQGHREQY
TRBV29-1	SVETGVQY
TRBV28	ASSFLAELNQPQH
TRBV20-1	SASARGPDYEQY
TRBV18	ASSPGLAGRETQY
TRBV4-1	ASSQAGLDQPQH
TRBV30	AWGRTGGTEAF
TRBV20-1	SAIRGNEKLF
TRBV7-3	ASSRDRETELF
TRBV20-1	SAHDRVYNEQF
TRBV6-1	ASSDTGTGGPYEQY
TRBV2	ASSELIGYT
TRBV7-3	ASKMEGATGELF
TRBV20-1	SANVRTGEDTQY
TRBV6-1	ASSTDRAASYEQY
TRBV28	ASSFPTSQETQY
TRBV2	ASAESVYQETQY
TRBV3-1	ASSPLLVSGGNEQF
TRBV27	ATRRDRGTGELF
TRBV5-1	ASSSLAGANTDTQY
TRBV30	AWSSGGAVEQF
TRBV19	ASGSGQGTNTQY
TRBV5-6	ASSPALLGSYEQY
TRBV30	AWSSGGIGYEQY
TRBV7-6	ASRKRVDSYNSPLH
TRBV5-4	ASSLAGGLGDTQY
TRBV24-1	ATSDAAGPYNSPLH
TRBV20-1	SARGQTGGRPEAF
TRBV18	ASSSKSGTSGQPQH
TRBV20-1	SARGTGRFYQPQH
TRBV5-1	ASSPGGSWNTEAF
TRBV20-1	SAREGDYEQY
TRBV6-1	TSSEAGLGATKYGYT
TRBV5-6	ASSLVPTNTGELF
TRBV6-1	ASSEGPLYEQY
TRBV12-3/TRBV12-4	ASSGIGTGGFEKLF